This TCR beta chain was captured by sequencing in a study of response to subunit inactivated influenza vaccine. The V and J ends lost 5 bases and 5 bases respectively, with 15 bases between them. Germline-derived CDR1 and CDR2 are SGHVS and FQNEAQ. The CDR3 runs 14 residues. Study findings and constraints: A suggestion made by the authors is that each seasonal influenza vaccination recruits few new T cells.

Each CDR3 protein is one row after TCRdb ran MiXCR on the RT-PCR reads. The table records about 310,000 distinct CDR3 sequences, roughly 20% of them present only once. A few counts support this clonotype. Its antigen is unknown. Source: PBMCs from blood, taken about 20 months after vaccination. The TCR comes from a man in his fifties or sixties who received an inactivated influenza vaccine. This sequence joins TRBV7-8 and TRBJ2-5; D is tentatively TRBD1 or TRBD2 (5 bases each). The CDR3 DNA reads as TGTGCCAGCAGCAGATCCGGGACCGGGGAGACCCAGTACTTC. Translating it yields CASSRSGTGETQYF.